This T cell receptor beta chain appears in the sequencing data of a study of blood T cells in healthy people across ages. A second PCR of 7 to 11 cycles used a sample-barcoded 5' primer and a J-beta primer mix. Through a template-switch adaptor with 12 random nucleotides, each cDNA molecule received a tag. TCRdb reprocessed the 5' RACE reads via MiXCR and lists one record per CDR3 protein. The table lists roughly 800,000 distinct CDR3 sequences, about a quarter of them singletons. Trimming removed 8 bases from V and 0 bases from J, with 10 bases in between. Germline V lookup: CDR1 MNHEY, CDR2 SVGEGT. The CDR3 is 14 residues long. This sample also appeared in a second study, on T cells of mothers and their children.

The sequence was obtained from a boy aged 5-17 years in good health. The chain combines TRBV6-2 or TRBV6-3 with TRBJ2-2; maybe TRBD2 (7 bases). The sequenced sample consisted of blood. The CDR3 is CASGGGANTGELFF. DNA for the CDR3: TGTGCCAGCGGGGGGGGCGCGAACACCGGGGAGCTGTTTTTT.